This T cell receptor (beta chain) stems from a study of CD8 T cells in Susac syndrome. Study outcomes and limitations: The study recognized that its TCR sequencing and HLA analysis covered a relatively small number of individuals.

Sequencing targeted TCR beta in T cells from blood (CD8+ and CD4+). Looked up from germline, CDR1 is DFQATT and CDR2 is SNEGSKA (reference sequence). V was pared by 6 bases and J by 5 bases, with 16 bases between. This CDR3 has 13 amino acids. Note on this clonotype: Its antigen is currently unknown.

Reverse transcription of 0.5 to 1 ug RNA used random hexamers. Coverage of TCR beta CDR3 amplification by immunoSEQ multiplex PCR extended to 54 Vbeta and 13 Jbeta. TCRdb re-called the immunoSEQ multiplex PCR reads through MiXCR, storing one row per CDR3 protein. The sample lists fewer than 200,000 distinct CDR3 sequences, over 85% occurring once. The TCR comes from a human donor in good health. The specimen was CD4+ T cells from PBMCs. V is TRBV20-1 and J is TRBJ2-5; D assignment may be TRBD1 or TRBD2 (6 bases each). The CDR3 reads CSAFPRGRETQYF. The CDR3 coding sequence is TGCAGTGCCTTCCCTAGGGGGAGGGAGACCCAGTACTTC.